These 23 T cell receptor beta chains were all obtained from the same sample, sequenced in a study of blood T cells in healthy people across ages. Through a sample-barcoded 5' primer and a J-beta primer mix, a second PCR was run for roughly 6 to 11 cycles. MiXCR was run by TCRdb on the 5' RACE reads, yielding one entry per CDR3 protein. Counted here are hundreds of thousands of distinct CDR3 sequences, under 35% occurring once; the ten biggest clones make up about 18%. The source material was blood. Every receptor here comes from a woman older than 75 in good health.

CDR3 amino acids: CSAGRQSSTDTQYF. The CDR3 DNA follows: TGCAGTGCCGGAAGACAATCTAGCACAGATACGCAGTATTTT. The chain joins TRBV20-1 to TRBJ2-3; D gene unclear. In germline, CDR1 is DFQATT, CDR2 SNEGSKA (reference sequence). CDR3 size: 14 residues. V shed 6 bases and J shed 0 bases, with 13 bases lying between them.

This clonotype showed up just a few times. This rearrangement joins TRBV7-2 to TRBJ2-2; no firm D call. V was cut by 1 base and J by 7 bases, with 16 bases left in between. Germline assignment: CDR1 SGHTA and CDR2 FQGNSA. This CDR3 has 16 residues. CDR3 coding DNA: TGTGCCAGCAGCTTAGAAGTCCCCGCAGTGGTCGGGGAGCTGTTTTTT. Protein: CASSLEVPAVVGELFF.

This clonotype was detected ten times or more. This rearrangement joins TRBV28 to TRBJ2-7; perhaps TRBD2 as D (6 bases). The CDR3 is made up of 15 amino acids. V was cut by 5 bases and J by 4 bases, with 18 bases left in between. CDR1 is MDHEN, CDR2 SYDVKM, per germline. CDR3 in amino acids: CASSNQGGRVYEQYF. CDR3 coding DNA: TGTGCCAGCAGTAATCAGGGAGGTAGGGTTTACGAGCAGTACTTC. Based on the CDR3 plus reference TRBV28 and TRBJ2-7, the full variable domain is DVKVTQSSRYLVKRTGEKVFLECVQDMDHENMFWYRQDPGLGLRLIYFSYDVKMKEKGDIPEGYSVSREKKERFSLILESASTNQTSMYLCASSNQGGRVYEQYFGPGTRLTVT.

This clonotype showed up many times. V usage is TRBV5-1 and J usage is TRBJ2-1; a weak D match, TRBD2 (7 bases). V lost 1 base and J 8 bases, leaving 10 bases between the germline ends. The CDR3 is made up of 13 amino acids. Germline V CDR1 and CDR2: SGHRS, YFSETQ. CDR3 bases: TGCGCCAGCAGCTTGACAGGGAGGGATGAGCAGTTCTTC. This gives the protein CASSLTGRDEQFF.

The chain recombines TRBV7-2 with TRBJ2-2, with TRBD1 as a possible D gene (6 bases). The germline V and J ends were trimmed by 3 bases and 4 bases, with 12 bases remaining between them. The germline CDR1 and CDR2 sequences are SGHTA and FQGNSA. The CDR3 totals 15 residues. CDR3 loop: CASSLKQGFTGELFF. The CDR3 region has the DNA TGTGCCAGCAGCTTGAAACAGGGTTTCACCGGGGAGCTGTTTTTT.

On this clonotype: Possible read error: a much larger clone is one base away. V usage is TRBV6-2 or TRBV6-3 and J usage is TRBJ2-3; D might be TRBD2 (6 bases). V gave up 8 bases and J gave up 5 bases, with 14 bases separating them. Germline CDR1 is MNHEY and CDR2 is SVGEGT. The CDR3 consists of 13 residues. CDR3 sequence: CASGSSVGDTQYF. CDR3 nucleotides: TGTGCCAGCGGTTCTAGCGTTGGAGATACGCAGTATTTT.

This clonotype turned up a few times. A much larger clone sits a single nucleotide away, making a read error possible. The V gene is TRBV12-3 or TRBV12-4, the J gene TRBJ2-7; maybe TRBD1 (6 bases). Deletions cut 6 bases from V and 5 bases from J, with 14 bases between. CDR3 length: 13 residues. CDR3 coding DNA: TGTGCCAGCAGGCCAGGGGTGGTTGACGAGCAGTACTTC. It specifies CASRPGVVDEQYF.

This clonotype was observed at least ten times. The genes are TRBV6-1 and TRBJ1-2; D ambiguous. The V gene lost 8 bases and the J gene lost 0 bases, with 10 bases spanning the gap. The germline V gene encodes CDR1 MNHNS and CDR2 SASEGT. CDR3 length equals 13 residues. Written as DNA, the CDR3 is TGTGCCAGCGAACTCCGAGCTAACTATGGCTACACCTTC. Translation gives CASELRANYGYTF.

This clonotype was recorded many times. The chain is built from TRBV27 and TRBJ2-1; D ambiguous. V was trimmed by 5 bases and J by 7 bases, leaving 24 bases between them. This CDR3 is built from 17 residues. Germline lookup yields CDR1 MNHEY and CDR2 SMNVEV (reference sequence). This chain's CDR3 is CASSPPARRGPWNEQFF. The CDR3 bases are TGTGCCAGCAGTCCCCCAGCGAGACGAGGACCTTGGAATGAGCAGTTCTTC.

The chain joins TRBV3-1 to TRBJ1-2; 9 bases are a match to TRBD1. Germline V gives CDR1 LGHDT, CDR2 YNNKEL (reference sequence). This CDR3 comprises 17 residues. After removal of 7 bases from V and 0 bases from J, the junction contained 12 bases not matched to a gene. Here the CDR3 reads CASTLTGQGTSNYGYTF. The CDR3 nucleotides read TGTGCCAGCACCTTAACCGGACAGGGGACCTCTAACTATGGCTACACCTTC.

This clonotype showed up many times. This rearrangement joins TRBV28 to TRBJ2-5; 10 positions agree with TRBD1. Per the germline V gene, CDR1 is MDHEN and CDR2 is SYDVKM. V gave up 5 bases and J gave up 9 bases; unmatched junction bases: 12. The CDR3 is 15 amino acids. The CDR3 region has the DNA TGTGCCAGCAGTCCATCGGGACAGGGGTTTGGGTCCCAGTACTTC. Translating gives CASSPSGQGFGSQYF.

This clonotype was observed a single time. Its ends do not fully match the called genes, so a read error is possible. The chain employs TRBV28 and TRBJ2-7, with 7 bases aligning to TRBD1. The CDR3 sequence is 17 residues long. CDR1 is MDHEN and CDR2 is SYDVKM in the germline V gene. The DNA of the CDR3 is TGTGCCGGCAGTTTCTGGACAGGTCGAACTACCTCCTACGAGCAGTACTTC. Amino acid sequence: CAGSFWTGRTTSYEQYF.

This clonotype was found many times. The chain employs TRBV6-2 or TRBV6-3 and TRBJ2-1; 7 nucleotides match TRBD2. This CDR3 spans 15 amino acids. Germline CDR1 is MNHEY and CDR2 is SVGEGT. V gave up 6 bases and J gave up 2 bases; unmatched junction bases: 7. DNA of the CDR3: TGTGCCAGCAGCCCCCCGGGACTACCCTACAATGAGCAGTTCTTC. As protein: CASSPPGLPYNEQFF.

This clonotype occurred a few times. The chain is built from TRBV20-1 and TRBJ1-2, with 9 positions matching TRBD1. In germline, CDR1 is DFQATT, CDR2 SNEGSKA (reference sequence). The CDR3 contains 12 residues. As DNA, the CDR3 is TGCAGGGCTCGAAGACAGGGGGGCGGCTACACCTTC. Translated: CRARRQGGGYTF.

This clonotype appeared many times. The chain links TRBV3-1 to TRBJ1-6, with D maybe TRBD1 (6 bases). Germline V gives CDR1 LGHDT, CDR2 YNNKEL (reference sequence). The CDR3 is made up of 16 amino acids. Trimming stripped 1 base from V and 0 bases from J, with 7 bases between. The CDR3 loop reads CASSQGGGSYNSPLHF. DNA for the CDR3: TGTGCCAGCAGCCAAGGAGGGGGCTCCTATAATTCACCCCTCCACTTT.

This clonotype was observed at least ten times. The V gene is TRBV30, the J gene TRBJ2-1; 9 bases map to TRBD2. CDR1 is GTSNPN, CDR2 SVGIG, per germline (reference sequence). The CDR3 length is 18 residues. The junction had 10 bases not matched to a gene; V was cut back by 0 bases and J by 1 base. CDR3 region: CAWSVWLAGTKSYNEQFF. DNA of the CDR3: TGTGCCTGGAGTGTATGGCTAGCGGGGACTAAATCCTACAATGAGCAGTTCTTC.

This clonotype showed up just a few times. This sequence joins TRBV2 and TRBJ2-5; 11 positions match TRBD2. V lost 4 bases to trimming and J lost 5 bases; unmatched junction nucleotides: 15. CDR1 is SNHLY, CDR2 FYNNEI, per germline. This CDR3 comprises 18 residues. The CDR3 loop is CASSGGVTSGGDWETQYF. In nucleotides, the CDR3 is TGTGCCAGCAGTGGGGGGGTAACTAGCGGGGGAGACTGGGAGACCCAGTACTTC.

This clonotype has only one observation. V is TRBV12-3 or TRBV12-4 and J is TRBJ2-3, with 9 bases matching TRBD2. The CDR3 has 16 residues. With V trimmed by 5 bases and J by 3 bases, 9 bases remained unmatched. As DNA, the CDR3 is TGTGCCAGCAGTCTCAGGACTAGCGTAAAAACAGATACGCAGTATTTT. Residues: CASSLRTSVKTDTQYF.

The chain uses TRBV5-1 and TRBJ2-7; unclear D gene. Trimming stripped 4 bases from V and 3 bases from J, with 14 bases between. CDR1 and CDR2 (germline): SGHRS, YFSETQ. The CDR3 has 14 amino acids. CDR3 residues: CASSPRSQDYEQYF. The CDR3 nucleotides are TGCGCCAGCAGCCCCCGGAGTCAGGACTACGAGCAGTACTTC.

There are many counts of this clonotype. This chain links TRBV28 with TRBJ2-7, with a weak D call TRBD2 (5 bases). Trimming removed 6 bases from V and 6 bases from J, with 18 bases in between. The CDR3 is 14 amino acids. Germline V gene data show CDR1 as MDHEN and CDR2 as SYDVKM. The CDR3 loop reads CASSGLDGFREQYF. CDR3 nucleotides: TGTGCCAGCAGCGGACTGGACGGTTTCCGCGAGCAGTACTTC.

The chain uses TRBV11-2 and TRBJ2-2, with D tentatively TRBD1 (6 bases). V lost 6 bases to trimming and J lost 6 bases, with 11 bases between them. This CDR3 has 13 residues. Germline CDR1 is SGHAT and CDR2 is FQNNGV. The CDR3 reads CASRIQGPGELFF. Written as DNA, the CDR3 is TGTGCCAGCAGAATACAGGGCCCCGGGGAGCTGTTTTTT.

This clonotype was observed at least ten times. This chain connects TRBV12-3 or TRBV12-4 to TRBJ1-5; D may be TRBD1 (6 bases). The CDR3 is made up of 18 amino acids. Trimming pared 7 bases from V and 0 bases from J, leaving 22 bases between. This CDR3 is CASTLKLLGGYSNQPQHF. CDR3 in DNA: TGTGCCAGCACCCTGAAACTCCTCGGGGGCTATAGCAATCAGCCCCAGCATTTT.

Concerning this clonotype itself: A much larger clone differs from this one at a single base, so this may be a read error. The chain links TRBV7-9 to TRBJ2-7; the match to TRBD2 covers 7 bases. The CDR3 consists of 15 residues. Germline values: CDR1 SEHNR, CDR2 FQNEAQ (reference sequence). The CDR3 sequence is CASSPLTSVPYERYF. DNA for the CDR3: TGTGCCAGCAGCCCTTTAACTAGCGTCCCCTACGAGCGGTACTTC.